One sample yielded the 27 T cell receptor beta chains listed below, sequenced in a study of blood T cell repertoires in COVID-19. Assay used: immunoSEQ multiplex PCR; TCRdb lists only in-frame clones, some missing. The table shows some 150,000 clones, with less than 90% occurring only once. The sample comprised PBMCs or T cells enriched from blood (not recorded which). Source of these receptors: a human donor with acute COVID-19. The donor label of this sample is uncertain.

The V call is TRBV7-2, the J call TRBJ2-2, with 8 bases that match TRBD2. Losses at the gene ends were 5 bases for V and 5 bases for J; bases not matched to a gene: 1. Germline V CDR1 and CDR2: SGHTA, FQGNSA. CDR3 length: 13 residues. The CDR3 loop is CASSAGGTGELFF. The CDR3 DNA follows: TGTGCCAGCAGCGCGGGGGGAACCGGGGAGCTGTTTTTT. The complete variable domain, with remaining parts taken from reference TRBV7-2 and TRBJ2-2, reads GAGVSQSPSNKVTEKGKDVELRCDPISGHTALYWYRQSLGQGLEFLIYFQGNSAPDKSGLPSDRFSAERTGGSVSTLTIQRTQQEDSAVYLCASSAGGTGELFFGEGSRLTVL.

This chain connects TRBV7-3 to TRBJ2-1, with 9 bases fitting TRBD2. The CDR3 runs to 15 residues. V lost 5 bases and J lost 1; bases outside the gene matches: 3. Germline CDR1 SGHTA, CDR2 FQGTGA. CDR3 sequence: CASSLAGRSYNEQFF. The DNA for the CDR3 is TGTGCCAGCAGCCTAGCGGGAAGGTCCTACAATGAGCAGTTCTTC.

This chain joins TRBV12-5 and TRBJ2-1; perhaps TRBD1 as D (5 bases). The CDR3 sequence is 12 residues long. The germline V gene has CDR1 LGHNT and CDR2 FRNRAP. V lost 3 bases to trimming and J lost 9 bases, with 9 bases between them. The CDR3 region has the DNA TGTGCTAGTGGTTTACCTACAGGTGAGCAGTTCTTC. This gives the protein CASGLPTGEQFF. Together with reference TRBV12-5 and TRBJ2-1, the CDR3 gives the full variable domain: DARVTQTPRHKVTEMGQEVTMRCQPILGHNTVFWYRQTMMQGLELLAYFRNRAPLDDSGMPKDRFSAEMPDATLATLKIQPSEPRDSAVYFCASGLPTGEQFFGPGTRLTVL.

CDR3 sequence: CASSVTTGGAEGYTF. The CDR3 DNA sequence: TGTGCCAGCAGCGTCACTACAGGGGGCGCAGAAGGCTACACCTTC. The V gene is TRBV9, the J gene TRBJ1-2; the match to TRBD1 covers 9 bases. The CDR3 sequence is 15 residues long. Germline trimming cut 2 bases from V and 8 bases from J; bases unmatched to any gene: 10. Germline lookup yields CDR1 SGDLS and CDR2 YYNGEE.

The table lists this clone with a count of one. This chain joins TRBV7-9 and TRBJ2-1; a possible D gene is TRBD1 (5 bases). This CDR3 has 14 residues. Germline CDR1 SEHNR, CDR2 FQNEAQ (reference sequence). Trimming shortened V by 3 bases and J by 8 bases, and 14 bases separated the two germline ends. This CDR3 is CASSLDTDSDEQFF. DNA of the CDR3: TGTGCCAGCAGCTTGGACACAGATTCTGATGAGCAGTTCTTC. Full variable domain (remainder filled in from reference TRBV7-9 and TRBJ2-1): DTGVSQNPRHKITKRGQNVTFRCDPISEHNRLYWYRQTLGQGPEFLTYFQNEAQLEKSRLLSDRFSAERPKGSFSTLEIQRTEQGDSAMYLCASSLDTDSDEQFFGPGTRLTVL.

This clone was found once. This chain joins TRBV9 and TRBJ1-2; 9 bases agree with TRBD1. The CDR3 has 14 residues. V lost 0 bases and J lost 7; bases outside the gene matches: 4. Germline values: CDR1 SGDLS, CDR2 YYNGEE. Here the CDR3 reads CASSVGTGGSGYTF. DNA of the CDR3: TGTGCCAGCAGCGTAGGTACAGGGGGCAGTGGCTACACCTTC. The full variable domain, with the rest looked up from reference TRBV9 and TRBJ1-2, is DSGVTQTPKHLITATGQRVTLRCSPRSGDLSVYWYQQSLDQGLQFLIQYYNGEERAKGNILERFSAQQFPDLHSELNLSSLELGDSALYFCASSVGTGGSGYTFGSGTRLTVV.

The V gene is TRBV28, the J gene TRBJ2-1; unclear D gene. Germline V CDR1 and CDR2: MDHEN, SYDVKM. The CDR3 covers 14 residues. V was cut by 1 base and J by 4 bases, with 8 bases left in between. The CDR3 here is CASSLSPRYNEQFF. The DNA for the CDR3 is TGTGCCAGCAGTTTATCGCCCAGGTACAATGAGCAGTTCTTC.

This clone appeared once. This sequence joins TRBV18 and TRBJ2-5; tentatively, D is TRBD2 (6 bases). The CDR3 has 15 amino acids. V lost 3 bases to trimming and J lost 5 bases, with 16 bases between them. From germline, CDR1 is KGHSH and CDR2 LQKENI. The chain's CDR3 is CASSPRVGGEETQYF. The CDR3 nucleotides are TGTGCCAGCTCACCCCGGGTCGGGGGTGAGGAGACCCAGTACTTC.

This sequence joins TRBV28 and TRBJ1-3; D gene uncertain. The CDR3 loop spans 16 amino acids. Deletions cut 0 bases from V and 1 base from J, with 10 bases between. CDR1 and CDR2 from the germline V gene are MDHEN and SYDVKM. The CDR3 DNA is TGTGCCAGCAGTTTATGGGCCCAGATATCTGGAAACACCATATATTTT. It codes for CASSLWAQISGNTIYF.

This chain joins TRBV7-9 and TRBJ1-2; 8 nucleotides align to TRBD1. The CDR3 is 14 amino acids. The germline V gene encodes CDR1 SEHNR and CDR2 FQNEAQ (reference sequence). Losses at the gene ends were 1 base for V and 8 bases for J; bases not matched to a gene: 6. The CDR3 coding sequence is TGTGCCAGCAGCTTAGGACAGGGGCATCTAGGCTACACCTTC. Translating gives CASSLGQGHLGYTF.

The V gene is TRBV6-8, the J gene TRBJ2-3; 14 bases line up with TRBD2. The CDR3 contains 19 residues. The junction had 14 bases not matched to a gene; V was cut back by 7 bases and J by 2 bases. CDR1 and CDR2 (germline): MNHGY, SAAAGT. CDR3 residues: CASILGTGLAGGTTDTQYF. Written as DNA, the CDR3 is TGTGCCAGCATTCTAGGAACTGGACTAGCGGGGGGAACCACAGATACGCAGTATTTT.

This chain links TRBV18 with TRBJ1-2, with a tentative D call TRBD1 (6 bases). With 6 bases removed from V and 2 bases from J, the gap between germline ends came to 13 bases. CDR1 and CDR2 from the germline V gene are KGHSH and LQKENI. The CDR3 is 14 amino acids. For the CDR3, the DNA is TGTGCCAGCTCCTCCGGGGGGCAGAACTATGGCTACACCTTC. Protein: CASSSGGQNYGYTF.

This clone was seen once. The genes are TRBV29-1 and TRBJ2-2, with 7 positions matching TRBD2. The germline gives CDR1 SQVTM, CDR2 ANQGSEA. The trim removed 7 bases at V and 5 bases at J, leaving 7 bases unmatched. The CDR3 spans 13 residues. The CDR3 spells CSAAYGGTGELFF. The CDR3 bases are TGCAGCGCAGCGTACGGGGGGACCGGGGAGCTGTTTTTT.

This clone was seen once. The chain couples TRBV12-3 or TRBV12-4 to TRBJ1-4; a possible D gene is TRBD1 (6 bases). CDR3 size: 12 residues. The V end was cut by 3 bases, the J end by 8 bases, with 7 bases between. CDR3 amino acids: CASSLGAEKLFF. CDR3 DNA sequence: TGTGCCAGCAGTTTGGGGGCGGAAAAACTGTTTTTT.

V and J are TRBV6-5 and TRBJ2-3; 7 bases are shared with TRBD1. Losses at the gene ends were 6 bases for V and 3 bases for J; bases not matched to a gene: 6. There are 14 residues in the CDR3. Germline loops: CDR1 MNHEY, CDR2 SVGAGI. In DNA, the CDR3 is TGTGCCAGCAGCCGTACAGGGGCGACAGATACGCAGTATTTT. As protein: CASSRTGATDTQYF.

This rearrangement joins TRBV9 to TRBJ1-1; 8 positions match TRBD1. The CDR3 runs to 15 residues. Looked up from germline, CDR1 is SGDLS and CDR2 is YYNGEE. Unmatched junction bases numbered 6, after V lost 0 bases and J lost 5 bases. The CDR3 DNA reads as TGTGCCAGCAGCGTAGCCACAGGGGGGATTACTGAAGCTTTCTTT. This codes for CASSVATGGITEAFF.

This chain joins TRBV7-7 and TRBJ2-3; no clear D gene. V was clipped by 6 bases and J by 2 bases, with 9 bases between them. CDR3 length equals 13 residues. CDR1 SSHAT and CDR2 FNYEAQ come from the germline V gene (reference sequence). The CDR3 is CASRLMVTDTQYF. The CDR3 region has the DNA TGTGCCAGCAGACTAATGGTCACAGATACGCAGTATTTT.

For the CDR3, the DNA is TGTGCCAGCACCCGCAGGGGGCGTGAAAATTCACCCCTCCACTTT. This encodes CASTRRGRENSPLHF. The chain has TRBV6-6 and TRBJ1-6; TRBD1 agrees at 8 bases. The CDR3 is 15 residues long. Germline V gives CDR1 MNHNY, CDR2 SVGAGI (reference sequence). V dropped 7 bases and J dropped 7; count of bases not matched to a gene: 9.

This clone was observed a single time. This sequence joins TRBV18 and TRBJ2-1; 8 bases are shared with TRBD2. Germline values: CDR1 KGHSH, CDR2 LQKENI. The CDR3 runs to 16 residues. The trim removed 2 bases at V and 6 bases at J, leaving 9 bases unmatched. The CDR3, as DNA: TGTGCCAGCTCACCAAACCGGGGGGGCCAGAGCAATGAGCAGTTCTTC. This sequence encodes CASSPNRGGQSNEQFF.

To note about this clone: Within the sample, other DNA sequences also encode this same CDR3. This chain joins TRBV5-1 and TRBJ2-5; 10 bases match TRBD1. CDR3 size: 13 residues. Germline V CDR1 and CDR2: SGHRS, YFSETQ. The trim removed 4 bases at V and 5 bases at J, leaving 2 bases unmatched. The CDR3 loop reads CASSPGQGETQYF. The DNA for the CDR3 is TGCGCCAGCAGCCCGGGACAGGGGGAGACCCAGTACTTC.

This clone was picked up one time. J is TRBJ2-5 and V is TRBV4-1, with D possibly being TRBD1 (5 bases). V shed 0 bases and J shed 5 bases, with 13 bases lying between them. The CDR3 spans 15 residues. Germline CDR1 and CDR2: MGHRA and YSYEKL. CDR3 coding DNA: TGCGCCAGCAGCCAAGATTTCAGGGCAGGGGAGACCCAGTACTTC. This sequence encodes CASSQDFRAGETQYF.

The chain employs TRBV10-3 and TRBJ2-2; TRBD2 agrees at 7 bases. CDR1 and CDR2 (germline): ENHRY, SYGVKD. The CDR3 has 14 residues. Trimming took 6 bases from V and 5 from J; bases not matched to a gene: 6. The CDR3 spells CAIRSGEGTGELFF. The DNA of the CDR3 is TGTGCCATCAGAAGCGGGGAAGGGACCGGGGAGCTGTTTTTT.

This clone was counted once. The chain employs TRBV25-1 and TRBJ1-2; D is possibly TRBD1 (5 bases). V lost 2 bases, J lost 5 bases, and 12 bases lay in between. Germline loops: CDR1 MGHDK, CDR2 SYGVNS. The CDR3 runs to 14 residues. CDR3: CASSELTDAYGYTF. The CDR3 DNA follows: TGTGCCAGCAGTGAACTGACAGATGCTTATGGCTACACCTTC.

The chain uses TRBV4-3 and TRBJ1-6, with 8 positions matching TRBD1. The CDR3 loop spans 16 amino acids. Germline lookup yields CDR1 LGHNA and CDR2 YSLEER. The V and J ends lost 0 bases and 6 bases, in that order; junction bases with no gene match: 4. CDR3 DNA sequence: TGCGCCAGCAGCCAAGAAGCCGACAGGGGTAATTCACCCCTCCACTTT. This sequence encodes CASSQEADRGNSPLHF.

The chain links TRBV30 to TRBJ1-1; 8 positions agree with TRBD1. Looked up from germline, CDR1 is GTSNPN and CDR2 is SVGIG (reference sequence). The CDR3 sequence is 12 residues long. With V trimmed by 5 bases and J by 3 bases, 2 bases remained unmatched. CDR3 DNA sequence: TGTGCCTGGGACAGGGGTGACACTGAAGCTTTCTTT. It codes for CAWDRGDTEAFF.

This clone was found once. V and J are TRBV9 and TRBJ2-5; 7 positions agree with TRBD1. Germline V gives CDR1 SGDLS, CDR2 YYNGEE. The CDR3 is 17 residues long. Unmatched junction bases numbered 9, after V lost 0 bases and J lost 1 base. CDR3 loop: CASSVEGRGQLQETQYF. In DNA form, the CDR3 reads TGTGCCAGCAGCGTAGAGGGTCGGGGACAGCTCCAAGAGACCCAGTACTTC.

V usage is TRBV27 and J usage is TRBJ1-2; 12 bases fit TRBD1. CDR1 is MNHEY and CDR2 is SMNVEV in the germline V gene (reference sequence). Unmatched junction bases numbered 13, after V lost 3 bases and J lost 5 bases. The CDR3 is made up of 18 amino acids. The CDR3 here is CASSFRRGTGGAFYGYTF. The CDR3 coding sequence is TGTGCCAGCAGTTTTCGTAGGGGGACAGGGGGCGCATTTTATGGCTACACCTTC.